The clone carrying this T cell receptor (beta chain) was counted at least ten times. Its specificity is unknown. The entirety of the isolated RNA underwent reverse transcription, so expressed TCRB transcripts were sequenced. Using immunoSEQ multiplex PCR, the repertoire was profiled, and TCRdb retains in-frame clones only, with some absent. The sample carries about 40,000 clones, over 45% recorded once. The data are from a study of beta chain features in type 1 diabetes. Across the whole study: The samples had more than 95 million sorted cells examined in all.

The study, taken as a whole, reports: In every one of the four CD4+ subsets, TCRB CDR3s were moderately but significantly shorter in Type 1 diabetes patients.

CD45RO/CCR7/CD25/CD127/CD95/CD27 sorting isolated CD4+ naive, central memory, regulatory and stem cell-like memory cells. The material sequenced was central memory CD4+ T cells from blood. This TCR came from a woman between 18 and 29 years old in good health.

The CDR3 DNA is TGTGCCTGGAGCCAGGGGTTGCGGGAGCTGTTTTTT. It codes for CAWSQGLRELFF. The chain recombines TRBV30 with TRBJ2-2, with D possibly matching TRBD1 (6 bases). V shed 3 bases and J shed 9 bases, with 11 bases lying between them. Germline-derived CDR1 and CDR2 are GTSNPN and SVGIG (reference sequence). This CDR3 is 12 amino acids long. The full variable domain, completed using reference TRBV30 and TRBJ2-2, is SQTIHQWPATLVQPVGSPLSLECTVEGTSNPNLYWYRQAAGRGLQLLFYSVGIGQISSEVPQNLSASRPQDRQFILSSKKLLLSDSGFYLCAWSQGLRELFFGEGSRLTVL.